The source of this T cell receptor (beta chain) is a study of CXCR3-negative and CXCR3-positive naive CD8 T cells. General study points: Naive CXCR3-positive cells had TRB CDR3s more hydrophobic than those of CXCR3-negative naive cells.

CDR1 is MDHEN, CDR2 SYDVKM, per germline. The CDR3 has 14 amino acids. Points on this clonotype: Its antigen is not known.

Every subset of CD8+ T cells was sorted in triplicate at 250,000 to 300,000 cells each. UMI-labeled TRB cDNA libraries were prepared by 5' RACE. Using the 5' RACE reads, TCRdb records one entry per CDR3 protein without DNA. This sample lists around 61,000 distinct CDR3 sequences; its ten largest clones have around 0.7%. This TCR was recovered from a human donor in good health. Some clones in this sample may be carry-over from other donors' samples. The specimen was naive CXCR3+ CD8+ T cells from blood. Stated subset: CD45RO-CCR7+CD27+CD95- naive CD8+ T cells expressing CXCR3 (TNR3+). The chain joins TRBV28 to TRBJ2-2; the TCRdb D gene call, TRBD2, has no DNA to confirm it. The chain's CDR3 is CASSPGLNTGELFF.